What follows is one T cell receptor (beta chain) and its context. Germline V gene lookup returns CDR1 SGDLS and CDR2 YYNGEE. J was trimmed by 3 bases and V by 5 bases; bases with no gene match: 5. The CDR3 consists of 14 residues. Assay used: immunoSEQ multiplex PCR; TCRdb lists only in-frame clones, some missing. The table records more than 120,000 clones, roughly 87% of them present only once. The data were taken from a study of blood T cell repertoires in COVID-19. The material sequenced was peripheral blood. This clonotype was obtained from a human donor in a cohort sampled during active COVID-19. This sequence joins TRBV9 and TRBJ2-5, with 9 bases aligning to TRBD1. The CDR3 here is CASRGTGGEETQYF. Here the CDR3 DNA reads TGTGCCAGCAGAGGCACAGGGGGCGAAGAGACCCAGTACTTC.